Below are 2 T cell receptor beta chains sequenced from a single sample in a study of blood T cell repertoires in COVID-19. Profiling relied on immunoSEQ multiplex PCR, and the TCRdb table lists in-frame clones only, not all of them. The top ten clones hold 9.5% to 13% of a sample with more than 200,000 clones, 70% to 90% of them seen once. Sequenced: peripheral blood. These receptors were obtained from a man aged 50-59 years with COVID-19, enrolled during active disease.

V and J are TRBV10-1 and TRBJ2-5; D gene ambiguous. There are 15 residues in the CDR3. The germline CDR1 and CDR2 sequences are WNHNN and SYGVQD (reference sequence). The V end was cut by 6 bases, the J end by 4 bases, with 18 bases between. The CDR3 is CASSKALRAGETQYF. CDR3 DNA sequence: TGCGCCAGCAGCAAAGCACTTCGTGCCGGAGAGACCCAGTACTTC.

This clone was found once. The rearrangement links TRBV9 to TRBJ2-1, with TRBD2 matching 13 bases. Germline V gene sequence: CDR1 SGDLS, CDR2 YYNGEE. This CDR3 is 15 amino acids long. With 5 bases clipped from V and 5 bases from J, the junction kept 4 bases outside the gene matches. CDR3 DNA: TGTGCCAGCAGTCGGACTAGCGGGAGAGACAATGAGCAGTTCTTC. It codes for CASSRTSGRDNEQFF.